These 27 T cell receptor beta chains were all obtained from the same sample, sequenced in a study of cytomegalovirus exposure and HLA in healthy donors. Primers included in the PCR were 60 Vbeta and 13 Jbeta primers. TCRdb's copy holds only in-frame clones and misses some; the assay was immunoSEQ multiplex PCR. The sample holds more than 90,000 clones, roughly four fifths seen once. Sequenced input: PBMCs. These receptor sequences come from a man in his fifties or sixties in good health and CMV-seronegative.

The CDR3: CASRPTGGDYGYTF. The CDR3 nucleotides are TGTGCCAGCAGGCCAACAGGGGGCGACTATGGCTACACCTTC. The chain couples TRBV7-2 to TRBJ1-2, with 9 bases fitting TRBD1. CDR3 length: 14 amino acids. Per the germline V gene, CDR1 is SGHTA and CDR2 is FQGNSA. J lost 3 bases, V lost 6 bases, and 5 bases had no gene match. Drawing the rest from reference TRBV7-2 and TRBJ1-2, the complete variable domain is GAGVSQSPSNKVTEKGKDVELRCDPISGHTALYWYRQSLGQGLEFLIYFQGNSAPDKSGLPSDRFSAERTGGSVSTLTIQRTQQEDSAVYLCASRPTGGDYGYTFGSGTRLTVV.

The J gene is TRBJ2-3, the V gene TRBV6-1, with 9 bases fitting TRBD2. V shed 4 bases and J 3 bases; nucleotides not matched to a gene: 5. The length of the CDR3 is 15 residues. CDR1 is MNHNS and CDR2 is SASEGT in the germline V gene. CDR3 sequence reads: CASSGWAGGTDTQYF. CDR3 nucleotides: TGTGCCAGCAGTGGATGGGCGGGAGGGACAGATACGCAGTATTTT.

The rearrangement links TRBV28 to TRBJ2-5, with D possibly TRBD1 on 5 matching bases. The CDR3 has 14 residues. V was cut by 3 bases and J by 7 bases, with 15 bases left in between. CDR1 and CDR2 (germline): MDHEN, SYDVKM. CDR3 sequence: CASSFERGRGTQYF. In nucleotides, the CDR3 is TGTGCCAGCAGTTTCGAAAGGGGAAGGGGGACCCAGTACTTC.

The chain has TRBV27 and TRBJ1-3; D perhaps matches TRBD1 (5 bases). The CDR3 sequence is 17 residues long. From germline, CDR1 is MNHEY and CDR2 SMNVEV (reference sequence). V was cut by 2 bases and J by 0 bases, with 14 bases left in between. DNA for the CDR3: TGTGCCAGCAGTTTAGCTGGAGGGACCTCCTCTGGAAACACCATATATTTT. Translation: CASSLAGGTSSGNTIYF.

The chain joins TRBV11-2 to TRBJ1-3, with 10 bases aligning to TRBD1. Germline trimming cut 1 base from V and 5 bases from J; bases unmatched to any gene: 2. The V gene's germline CDR1 is SGHAT and CDR2 FQNNGV. The CDR3 is 15 residues long. The CDR3 sequence is CASSLGGQGRNTIYF. In DNA, the CDR3 is TGTGCCAGCAGCTTAGGGGGACAGGGGCGAAACACCATATATTTT.

The rearrangement uses TRBV19 and TRBJ2-2; D ambiguous. The CDR3 is 13 amino acids. V was shortened by 7 bases and J by 0 bases, with 6 bases between the two germline ends. CDR1 and CDR2 from the germline V gene are LNHDA and SQIVND (reference sequence). CDR3 nucleotides: TGTGCCAGTAATCCAGCGAACACCGGGGAGCTGTTTTTT. The encoded protein is CASNPANTGELFF. Variable domain in full (rest from reference TRBV19 and TRBJ2-2): DGGITQSPKYLFRKEGQNVTLSCEQNLNHDAMYWYRQDPGQGLRLIYYSQIVNDFQKGDIAEGYSVSREKKESFPLTVTSAQKNPTAFYLCASNPANTGELFFGEGSRLTVL.

V is TRBV5-4 and J is TRBJ1-3, with 8 bases identical to TRBD1. The CDR3 sequence is 15 residues long. CDR1 SGHNT and CDR2 YYREEE come from the germline V gene (reference sequence). Trimming at V came to 4 bases and at J to 4 bases, leaving 7 bases not matched to a gene. The CDR3 sequence: CASSIDRGVGNTIYF. The CDR3 coding sequence is TGTGCCAGCAGCATCGACAGGGGAGTCGGAAACACCATATATTTT.

V gene TRBV18 combines with J gene TRBJ1-1, with no clear D. Germline lookup yields CDR1 KGHSH and CDR2 LQKENI. The CDR3 sequence is 14 residues long. V dropped 2 bases and J dropped 6 bases, with 13 bases sitting between them. CDR3 amino acids: CASSPEAGRAEAFF. CDR3 bases: TGTGCCAGCTCACCAGAGGCGGGGAGGGCTGAAGCTTTCTTT.

This clone was detected only once. An end of the junction differs from the germline gene, which may be a read error. V usage is TRBV28 and J usage is TRBJ2-7; D not resolved. The CDR3 loop spans 11 amino acids. Germline V gives CDR1 MDHEN, CDR2 SYDVKM. CDR3 residues: CASSLMSLVHF. The DNA of the CDR3 is TGTGCCAGCAGTTTAATGTCCCTCGTTCACTTC.

V gene TRBV25-1 combines with J gene TRBJ2-5, with TRBD1 as a possible D gene (6 bases). The CDR3 is 15 residues long. V lost 3 bases, J lost 5 bases, and 16 bases lay in between. Per the germline V gene, CDR1 is MGHDK and CDR2 is SYGVNS. Here the CDR3 reads CASSDGGQKWETQYF. CDR3 nucleotide sequence: TGTGCCAGCAGTGACGGAGGACAGAAGTGGGAGACCCAGTACTTC.

The chain couples TRBV6-5 to TRBJ2-7; a possible D gene is TRBD1 (5 bases). CDR3 length: 12 amino acids. Germline CDR1 and CDR2: MNHEY and SVGAGI. Trimming took off 8 bases at V and 3 bases at J, with 11 bases between the two ends. CDR3 region: CASSTENYEQYF. The CDR3 region has the DNA TGTGCCAGCTCGACAGAAAACTACGAGCAGTACTTC.

As regards this clone: Other DNA sequences in the same sample also yield this CDR3. V usage is TRBV4-1 and J usage is TRBJ1-2; 10 bases are a match to TRBD1. Germline lookup yields CDR1 MGHRA and CDR2 YSYEKL. V trimming: 4 bases; J trimming: 4 bases; junction bases outside the gene matches: 3. This CDR3 is 14 amino acids long. CDR3: CASSPGQGGYGYTF. For the CDR3, the DNA is TGCGCCAGCAGCCCCGGACAGGGGGGCTATGGCTACACCTTC.

A few counts support this clone. CDR3 residues: CAWSVKLIEETQYF. DNA for the CDR3: TGTGCCTGGAGTGTAAAGCTAATCGAGGAGACCCAGTACTTC. The chain couples TRBV30 to TRBJ2-5; the D is unclear. The CDR3 spans 14 residues. Trimming removed 0 bases at V and 5 bases at J, with 13 bases between. CDR1 GTSNPN and CDR2 SVGIG come from the germline V gene (reference sequence).

Points on this clone: The sample contains more than one DNA sequence encoding this CDR3. The chain has TRBV18 and TRBJ1-1; D possibly corresponds to TRBD1 (5 bases). Trimming stripped 4 bases from V and 0 bases from J, with 9 bases between. Per the germline V gene, CDR1 is KGHSH and CDR2 is LQKENI. The CDR3 runs to 14 residues. The chain's CDR3 is CASSLGLMNTEAFF. The CDR3 DNA reads as TGTGCCAGCTCACTGGGGCTTATGAACACTGAAGCTTTCTTT. The full variable domain, with the rest looked up from reference TRBV18 and TRBJ1-1, is NAGVMQNPRHLVRRRGQEARLRCSPMKGHSHVYWYRQLPEEGLKFMVYLQKENIIDESGMPKERFSAEFPKEGPSILRIQQVVRGDSAAYFCASSLGLMNTEAFFGQGTRLTVV.

The CDR3 sequence: CASSAYFTDTQYF. The CDR3 region has the DNA TGTGCCAGCAGTGCCTACTTCACAGATACGCAGTATTTT. The genes are TRBV2 and TRBJ2-3; D is unclear. Trimming took off 4 bases at V and 2 bases at J, with 7 bases between the two ends. CDR3 size: 13 residues. CDR1 is SNHLY, CDR2 FYNNEI, per germline. Full variable domain (missing parts from reference TRBV2 and TRBJ2-3): EPEVTQTPSHQVTQMGQEVILRCVPISNHLYFYWYRQILGQKVEFLVSFYNNEISEKSEIFDDQFSVERPDGSNFTLKIRSTKLEDSAMYFCASSAYFTDTQYFGPGTRLTVL.

This clone was recorded a few times. In DNA, the CDR3 is TGTGCCAGCAGCCAACGGGGGGGCTCAGGGGATGAGCAGTTCTTC. This gives the protein CASSQRGGSGDEQFF. J is TRBJ2-1 and V is TRBV11-2; TRBD2 aligns across 8 bases. This CDR3 is built from 15 residues. The ends lost 5 bases at V and 8 bases at J; junction bases unmatched: 11. Germline CDR1 is SGHAT and CDR2 is FQNNGV.

This clone appeared a few times. The rearrangement links TRBV5-1 to TRBJ2-5; TRBD2 aligns across 8 bases. There are 14 residues in the CDR3. J was trimmed by 2 bases and V by 4 bases; bases with no gene match: 4. CDR1 and CDR2 from the germline V gene are SGHRS and YFSETQ. CDR3 sequence: CASSLSGVQETQYF. CDR3 in DNA: TGCGCCAGCAGCCTTAGCGGGGTTCAAGAGACCCAGTACTTC.

This chain's CDR3 is CASSLDRAETQYF. The CDR3 nucleotides are TGTGCCAGCAGTCTGGACAGGGCGGAGACCCAGTACTTC. The rearrangement joins TRBV7-7 to TRBJ2-5; 8 nucleotides align to TRBD1. This CDR3 comprises 13 residues. After removal of 6 bases from V and 5 bases from J, the junction contained 5 bases not matched to a gene. CDR1 is SSHAT and CDR2 is FNYEAQ in the germline V gene (reference sequence).

The CDR3 loop is CASSFTGSSNQPQHF. The CDR3 nucleotides are TGTGCCAGCAGTTTTACGGGATCTAGCAATCAGCCCCAGCATTTT. The chain employs TRBV27 and TRBJ1-5; D unresolved. The CDR3 runs to 15 residues. Trimming shortened V by 3 bases and J by 0 bases, and 9 bases separated the two germline ends. CDR1 and CDR2 (germline): MNHEY, SMNVEV (reference sequence).

The rearrangement joins TRBV7-2 to TRBJ2-7, with TRBD1 matching over 7 bases. Trimming at V came to 5 bases and at J to 4 bases, leaving 5 bases not matched to a gene. There are 13 residues in the CDR3. Germline loops: CDR1 SGHTA, CDR2 FQGNSA. Here the CDR3 DNA reads TGTGCCAGCAGCCCAGACAGGGAGTACGAGCAGTACTTC. This translates into CASSPDREYEQYF. The full variable domain, in which reference TRBV7-2 and TRBJ2-7 provide the parts outside the CDR3, is GAGVSQSPSNKVTEKGKDVELRCDPISGHTALYWYRQSLGQGLEFLIYFQGNSAPDKSGLPSDRFSAERTGGSVSTLTIQRTQQEDSAVYLCASSPDREYEQYFGPGTRLTVT.

The CDR3 is CASIGDTRNNEQFF. The CDR3 bases are TGTGCCAGCATTGGGGATACTAGAAACAATGAGCAGTTCTTC. The chain recombines TRBV7-2 with TRBJ2-1; tentatively, D is TRBD2 (5 bases). The CDR3 spans 14 residues. CDR1 is SGHTA, CDR2 FQGNSA, per germline. V lost 7 bases and J lost 5, with 15 bases in between.

This clone has a handful of counts. The chain has TRBV29-1 and TRBJ2-2; weak D call: TRBD1 (6 bases). Trimming left V 7 bases short and J 5 bases short, with 17 bases between. The CDR3 loop spans 14 amino acids. Germline-derived CDR1 and CDR2 are SQVTM and ANQGSEA. The CDR3 here is CSATRRQGTGELFF. CDR3 in DNA: TGCAGCGCCACCCGGCGGCAGGGGACCGGGGAGCTGTTTTTT.

J is TRBJ2-3 and V is TRBV4-1; 12 bases are shared with TRBD2. Per the germline V gene, CDR1 is MGHRA and CDR2 is YSYEKL. The CDR3 runs 16 residues. Trimming removed 4 bases from V and 2 bases from J; junction bases left unmatched: 4. CDR3 coding DNA: TGCGCCAGCAGCCCCCGGACTAGCGGGACCACAGATACGCAGTATTTT. This encodes CASSPRTSGTTDTQYF.

The chain joins TRBV7-9 to TRBJ2-7; 9 bases are shared with TRBD1. The CDR3 has 13 amino acids. Trimming cost V 6 bases and J 5 bases; bases outside gene matches: 5. Germline CDR1 and CDR2: SEHNR and FQNEAQ (reference sequence). The CDR3 sequence is CASRTTGGHEQYF. DNA of the CDR3: TGTGCCAGCAGGACAACAGGGGGCCACGAGCAGTACTTC.

This clone has a handful of counts. V and J are TRBV7-3 and TRBJ1-1; possibly TRBD1 for D (5 bases). V shed 4 bases and J shed 2 bases, with 8 bases lying between them. Germline CDR1 is SGHTA and CDR2 is FQGTGA. CDR3 length: 13 residues. The CDR3 bases are TGTGCCAGCAGCTCCCAGGGAAACACTGAAGCTTTCTTT. Its translation: CASSSQGNTEAFF.

The CDR3 spells CAIRAGTERADTQYF. CDR3 bases: TGTGCCATCAGGGCCGGGACAGAAAGAGCAGATACGCAGTATTTT. The J gene is TRBJ2-3, the V gene TRBV10-3; TRBD1 aligns across 7 bases. With 6 bases clipped from V and 4 bases from J, the junction kept 10 bases outside the gene matches. This CDR3 has 15 amino acids. Germline loops: CDR1 ENHRY, CDR2 SYGVKD.

The rearrangement links TRBV29-1 to TRBJ2-7; 8 bases agree with TRBD2. Germline V gives CDR1 SQVTM, CDR2 ANQGSEA. This CDR3 comprises 17 residues. Trimming removed 5 bases from V and 6 bases from J; junction bases left unmatched: 21. This CDR3 reads CSVRLSSGFLSDCEQYF. For the CDR3, the DNA is TGCAGCGTTCGATTGTCTAGCGGGTTCTTGTCGGACTGCGAGCAGTACTTC.